The clone carrying this T cell receptor (beta chain) has just one count. The data were taken from a study of blood T cell repertoires in COVID-19. The germline V and J ends were trimmed by 1 base and 2 bases, with 6 bases remaining between them. Germline V gene sequence: CDR1 LGHDT, CDR2 YNNKEL (reference sequence). The CDR3 covers 14 residues. Assay used: immunoSEQ multiplex PCR; TCRdb lists only in-frame clones, some missing. The sample contains fewer than 110,000 clones, roughly 80% of which appear only once. Specimen: peripheral blood. This clonotype was obtained from a human donor in a cohort sampled during active COVID-19. The chain carries TRBV3-1 (or the pseudogene TRBV3-2) and TRBJ1-3; D is undetermined. This CDR3 reads CASSQGGTGNTIYF. In DNA form, the CDR3 reads TGTGCCAGCAGCCAAGGAGGGACTGGAAACACCATATATTTT.